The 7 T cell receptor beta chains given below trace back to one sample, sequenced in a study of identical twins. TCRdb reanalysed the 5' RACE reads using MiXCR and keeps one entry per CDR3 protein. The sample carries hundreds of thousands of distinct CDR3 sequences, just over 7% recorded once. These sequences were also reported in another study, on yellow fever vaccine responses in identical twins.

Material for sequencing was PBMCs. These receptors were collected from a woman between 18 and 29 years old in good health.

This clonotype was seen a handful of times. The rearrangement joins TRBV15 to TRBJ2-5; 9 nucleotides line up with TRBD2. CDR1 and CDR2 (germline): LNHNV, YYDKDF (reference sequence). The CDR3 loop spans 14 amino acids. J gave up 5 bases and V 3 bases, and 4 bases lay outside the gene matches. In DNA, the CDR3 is TGTGCCACCAGCAGTGCTAGCGGGGTGGAGACCCAGTACTTC. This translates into CATSSASGVETQYF.

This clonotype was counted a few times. For the CDR3, the DNA is TGCGCCAGCAGCCGAGGGGGACAGGGTTACAATGAGCAGTTCTTC. It codes for CASSRGGQGYNEQFF. V usage is TRBV5-1 and J usage is TRBJ2-1; 9 nucleotides align to TRBD1. Trimming cost V 4 bases and J 4 bases; bases outside gene matches: 6. The CDR3 totals 15 residues. Germline CDR1 and CDR2: SGHRS and YFSETQ.

CDR3 sequence reads: CASSSVPGQGGGTEAFF. The CDR3 bases are TGTGCCAGCAGTTCAGTCCCGGGACAGGGTGGAGGGACTGAAGCTTTCTTT. The chain couples TRBV6-5 to TRBJ1-1; 9 nucleotides line up with TRBD1. Trimming at V came to 4 bases and at J to 5 bases, leaving 14 bases not matched to a gene. This CDR3 is built from 17 residues. Germline-derived CDR1 and CDR2 are MNHEY and SVGAGI.

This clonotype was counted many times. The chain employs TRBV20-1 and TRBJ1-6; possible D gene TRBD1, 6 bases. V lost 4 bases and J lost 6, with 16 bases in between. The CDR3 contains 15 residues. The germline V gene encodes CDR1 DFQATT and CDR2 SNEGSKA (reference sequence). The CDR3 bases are TGCAGTGCTATGTTTTCGGACAGCCTTAATTCACCCCTCCACTTT. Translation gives CSAMFSDSLNSPLHF.

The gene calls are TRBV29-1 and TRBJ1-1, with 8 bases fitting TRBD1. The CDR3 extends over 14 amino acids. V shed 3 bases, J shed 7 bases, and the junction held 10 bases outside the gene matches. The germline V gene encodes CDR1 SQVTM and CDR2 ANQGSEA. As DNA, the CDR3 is TGCAGCGTTGATGAGGGACAGGTGGGAGATGAAGCTTTCTTT. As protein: CSVDEGQVGDEAFF.

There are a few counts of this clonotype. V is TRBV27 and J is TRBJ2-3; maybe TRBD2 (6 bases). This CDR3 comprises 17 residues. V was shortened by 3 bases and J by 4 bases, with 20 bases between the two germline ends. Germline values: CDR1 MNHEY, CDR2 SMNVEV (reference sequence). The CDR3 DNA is TGTGCCAGCAGTTTGCAGAAGACTAGGGGTGGCGCAGATACGCAGTATTTT. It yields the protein CASSLQKTRGGADTQYF.

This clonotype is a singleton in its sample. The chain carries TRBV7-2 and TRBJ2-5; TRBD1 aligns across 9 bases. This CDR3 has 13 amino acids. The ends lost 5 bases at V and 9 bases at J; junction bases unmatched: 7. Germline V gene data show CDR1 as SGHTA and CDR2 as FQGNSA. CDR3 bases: TGTGCCAGCAGCGATAGGACAGGGGTGGCCCAGTACTTC. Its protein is CASSDRTGVAQYF.